A selection of T cell receptor beta chains follows, all from one sample in a study of control samples from healthy donors and cancer patients. Using immunoSEQ multiplex PCR, the repertoire was profiled, and TCRdb retains in-frame clones only, with some absent. The sample yields tens of thousands of clones, approximately 80% seen once. The material sequenced was blood. The receptors stem from a man between 65 and 85 years old in good health. The CDR3 runs from the conserved cysteine through the conserved F or W. The order of the fields is clone size, J gene, D gene, V gene, CDR3 protein, CDR3 DNA. D genes are given only for firm matches. Rows give clone size only sometimes, using once, few, many, or a class for an expanded clone.

NA,TRBJ2-1,NA,TRBV7-9,CASSVQGGNEQFF,TGTGCCAGCAGCGTACAGGGAGGGAATGAGCAGTTCTTC
few,TRBJ1-6,NA,TRBV11-3,CASSLEGASQDNSPLHF,TGTGCCAGCAGCTTAGAGGGGGCCTCACAGGATAATTCACCCCTCCACTTT
NA,TRBJ1-1,NA,TRBV18,CASSPQANTEAFF,TGTGCCAGCTCACCACAGGCGAACACTGAAGCTTTCTTT
NA,TRBJ1-3,NA,TRBV3-1/TRBV3-2,CASSQSDSGNTIYF,TGTGCCAGCAGCCAATCAGATTCTGGAAACACCATATATTTT
once,TRBJ1-5,NA,TRBV11-2,CASSLDVGDQPQHF,TGTGCCAGCAGCTTAGATGTAGGAGATCAGCCCCAGCATTTT
NA,TRBJ2-1,NA,TRBV5-4,CASSQYNEQFF,TGTGCCAGCAGCCAATACAATGAGCAGTTCTTC
NA,TRBJ1-1,NA,TRBV18,CASSPIGGWDTEAFF,TGTGCCAGCTCACCAATTGGAGGGTGGGACACTGAAGCTTTCTTT
few,TRBJ1-5,NA,TRBV10-1,CASSEGRSYSNQPQHF,TGCGCCAGCAGTGAGGGGCGGTCTTATAGCAATCAGCCCCAGCATTTT
NA,TRBJ2-5,TRBD1,TRBV5-1,CASSPRQGVETQYF,TGCGCCAGCAGCCCCAGACAGGGGGTAGAGACCCAGTACTTC
NA,TRBJ1-5,NA,TRBV7-6,CASSLMGPDQPQHF,TGTGCCAGCAGCTTAATGGGGCCGGATCAGCCCCAGCATTTT
NA,TRBJ2-5,TRBD2,TRBV6-4,CASSDPQTSGGTETQYF,TGTGCCAGCAGTGACCCCCAGACTAGCGGGGGGACGGAGACCCAGTACTTC
NA,TRBJ1-6,NA,TRBV30,CAWNPRDSDNSPLHF,TGTGCCTGGAATCCCAGGGATTCAGATAATTCACCCCTCCACTTT
NA,TRBJ2-2,NA,TRBV7-9,CASSLGGSGELFF,TGTGCCAGCAGCTTAGGAGGTTCCGGGGAGCTGTTTTTT
NA,TRBJ1-1,NA,TRBV2,CASGENTEAFF,TGTGCCAGTGGGGAGAACACTGAAGCTTTCTTT
NA,TRBJ2-1,TRBD2,TRBV14,CASSQERPGLALNEQFF,TGTGCCAGCAGCCAAGAGCGTCCGGGACTAGCTCTCAATGAGCAGTTCTTC
few,TRBJ1-2,NA,TRBV7-2,CASSFWTEDGYTF,TGTGCCAGCAGCTTCTGGACAGAGGATGGCTACACCTTC
NA,TRBJ1-2,NA,TRBV28,CASSLIGAHYGYTF,TGTGCCAGCAGTTTAATAGGGGCGCACTATGGCTACACCTTC
once,TRBJ1-2,NA,TRBV18,CASSPMRLQVGPNYGYTF,TGTGCCAGCTCACCAATGCGCCTTCAAGTAGGGCCCAACTATGGCTACACCTTC
NA,TRBJ2-7,NA,TRBV9,CASSVGRQAGSEQYF,TGTGCCAGCAGCGTAGGTCGTCAAGCAGGTAGCGAGCAGTACTTC
NA,TRBJ2-1,NA,TRBV5-5,CASSLEASVGEQFF,TGTGCCAGCAGCTTGGAGGCTAGCGTGGGGGAGCAGTTCTTC
NA,TRBJ1-1,NA,TRBV7-6,CASSAQRNTEAFF,TGTGCCAGCAGCGCACAGAGGAACACTGAAGCTTTCTTT
NA,TRBJ1-3,NA,TRBV19,CASSRGTGVSGNTIYF,TGTGCCAGTAGTAGGGGTACAGGCGTTTCTGGAAACACCATATATTTT
once,TRBJ2-3,NA,TRBV4-2,CASSQGLVTDTQYF,TGTGCCAGCAGCCAAGGCCTAGTGACAGATACGCAGTATTTT
few,TRBJ2-1,TRBD2,TRBV10-3,CASREVIRNNEQFF,TGTGCCTCCCGGGAGGTTATTAGGAACAATGAGCAGTTCTTC
NA,TRBJ1-1,NA,TRBV2,CASIKGAENTEAFF,TGTGCCAGCATAAAAGGGGCAGAGAACACTGAAGCTTTCTTT
NA,TRBJ1-2,NA,TRBV4-1,CASSQGYRDLYGYTF,TGCGCCAGCAGCCAAGGATACCGGGACCTCTATGGCTACACCTTC
NA,TRBJ1-2,NA,TRBV6-5,CASSTARQTNYGYTF,TGTGCCAGCAGCACTGCCCGGCAGACTAACTATGGCTACACCTTC
NA,TRBJ2-4,NA,TRBV15,CATSRGGGAKNIQYF,TGTGCCACCAGCAGGGGAGGGGGGGCCAAAAACATTCAGTACTTC
NA,TRBJ2-1,TRBD2,TRBV11-2,CASSLSSGSWYNEQFF,TGTGCCAGCAGCTTAAGCAGCGGGAGTTGGTACAATGAGCAGTTCTTC